These T cell receptor beta chains were read from a single sample in a study of cytomegalovirus exposure and HLA in healthy donors. Using immunoSEQ multiplex PCR, the repertoire was profiled, and TCRdb retains in-frame clones only, with some absent. Here the sample spans 150,000 to 180,000 clones, roughly four fifths being singletons. Sequencing was done on a sample of PBMCs. Receptors were obtained from a man between 18 and 35 years old in good health and CMV-seronegative. CDR3s include the opening cysteine and the closing phenylalanine or tryptophan. A D gene is named only where the DNA matches it firmly. A clone size is listed for some rows: how often the clone was seen (once, few, many), or a class if it is expanded.

DNA | CDR3 | size | J | D | V
TGTGCCAGCAGTCCCCAAGCGGGAGGGTTGCCCTACAATGAGCAGTTCTTC | CASSPQAGGLPYNEQFF | few | TRBJ2-1 | TRBD2 | TRBV28
TGTGCCAGCAGCTTAGAAAGCAGGTTCTCCTACGAGCAGTACTTC | CASSLESRFSYEQYF | - | TRBJ2-7 | - | TRBV7-2
TGTGCCAGCAGTGAACCCCAGGGAGGCTACACCTTC | CASSEPQGGYTF | - | TRBJ1-2 | - | TRBV6-1
TGTGCCAGCGCGGCGGGAGGGCCAGACGAGCAGTACTTC | CASAAGGPDEQYF | once | TRBJ2-7 | TRBD2 | TRBV28
TGTGCCAGCAGCACGGACAGGGGGGTTGGTCAGCCCCAGCATTTT | CASSTDRGVGQPQHF | once | TRBJ1-5 | TRBD1 | TRBV2
TGTGCCAGCAGCCCCGGGGGCGGGAGGGCTTACAATGAGCAGTTCTTC | CASSPGGGRAYNEQFF | - | TRBJ2-1 | TRBD2 | TRBV9
TGTGCCAGCAGACCGACAGAAGAGAACACTGAAGCTTTCTTT | CASRPTEENTEAFF | few | TRBJ1-1 | - | TRBV6-5
TGCGCCAGCAGGCCTGAGAGTGATACGCAGTATTTT | CASRPESDTQYF | - | TRBJ2-3 | - | TRBV4-1
TGTGCCAGCGGGCTAGCGGGTATGAATGAGCAGTTCTTC | CASGLAGMNEQFF | - | TRBJ2-1 | TRBD2 | TRBV27
TGTGCCAGTAGTATAGGACTAGCGGGACCGCACAATGAGCAGTTCTTC | CASSIGLAGPHNEQFF | - | TRBJ2-1 | TRBD2 | TRBV19
TGCGCCAGCAGTGCAGGGGGATCCTACGAGCAGTACTTC | CASSAGGSYEQYF | - | TRBJ2-7 | TRBD1 | TRBV10-1
TGTGCCAGCAGCTTGTCCAGCGGGGGGGAAAAACTGTTTTTT | CASSLSSGGEKLFF | - | TRBJ1-4 | - | TRBV7-9
TGCGCCAGCAGCCAGGGTGGGCAAGAGACCCAGTACTTC | CASSQGGQETQYF | - | TRBJ2-5 | - | TRBV10-2
TGTGCCAGTAGTATAGGCGGCAGGGGGCAGGAGACCCAGTACTTC | CASSIGGRGQETQYF | - | TRBJ2-5 | TRBD1 | TRBV19
TGTGCCAGCAGCTTATTTTCAACAGGGGATCAGCCCCAGCATTTT | CASSLFSTGDQPQHF | - | TRBJ1-5 | TRBD1 | TRBV11-2
TGTGCCAGCAGCCAGACCCCTTCGGAGGTTGGAGAGACCCAGTACTTC | CASSQTPSEVGETQYF | - | TRBJ2-5 | - | TRBV14
TGTGCCAGCACCTTGACAGATCTCTACGAGCAGTACTTC | CASTLTDLYEQYF | - | TRBJ2-7 | - | TRBV6-1
TGTGCCAGCAGCCCAGGACAGTACGAGCAGTACTTC | CASSPGQYEQYF | - | TRBJ2-7 | - | TRBV28
TGTGCCAGCAGCGTACGCAGAGCGGGAGATCAACGCAATGAGCAGTTCTTC | CASSVRRAGDQRNEQFF | few | TRBJ2-1 | TRBD2 | TRBV9
TGCGCCAGCAGTCCATTTATTCAGGATGAGCAGTTCTTC | CASSPFIQDEQFF | - | TRBJ2-1 | - | TRBV4-3
TGTGCTAGTGGCTTCCATCAGGGGAACACCGGGGAGCTGTTTTTT | CASGFHQGNTGELFF | once | TRBJ2-2 | - | TRBV12-5
TGTGCCACGGAGGAGGGACAGAGCAATGAGCAGTTCTTC | CATEEGQSNEQFF | - | TRBJ2-1 | - | TRBV10-3
TGCAGCGTTGAGCCAGCGGCCCCCTACAATGAGCAGTTCTTC | CSVEPAAPYNEQFF | - | TRBJ2-1 | - | TRBV29-1
TGTGCCAGCGGGACTAGCGGTTACAATGAGCAGTTCTTC | CASGTSGYNEQFF | - | TRBJ2-1 | TRBD2 | TRBV7-8
TGTGCCAGCAGCGAGAATAGCGAGCAGTTCTTC | CASSENSEQFF | - | TRBJ2-1 | - | TRBV9
TGTGCCAGCAGCTTTAGCGGGAAGGTGGATACGCAGTATTTT | CASSFSGKVDTQYF | - | TRBJ2-3 | TRBD2 | TRBV7-6
TGCGCCAGCAGTGCGGGGGCGAACACCGGGGAGCTGTTTTTT | CASSAGANTGELFF | - | TRBJ2-2 | - | TRBV10-1
TGTGCCAGCAGCTCCCCGGGAGGCTACTACGAGCAGTACTTC | CASSSPGGYYEQYF | - | TRBJ2-7 | TRBD2 | TRBV7-2
TGTGCCAGCAAAACAGGCCTAGTATACAATGAGCAGTTCTTC | CASKTGLVYNEQFF | - | TRBJ2-1 | - | TRBV2
TGTGCCAGCTCACCACAGTATAGCGGGATGGAGACCCAGTACTTC | CASSPQYSGMETQYF | - | TRBJ2-5 | TRBD2 | TRBV18
TGTGCCAGTAGTATCACAGTAGCGGCGGCCACCGGGGAGCTGTTTTTT | CASSITVAAATGELFF | - | TRBJ2-2 | - | TRBV19
TGTGCCAGCAGCTCCGAGGGGGGGAGAACTGAAGCTTTCTTT | CASSSEGGRTEAFF | - | TRBJ1-1 | - | TRBV7-9
TGTGCCAGCAAGGGGTCGAACACTGAAGCTTTCTTT | CASKGSNTEAFF | - | TRBJ1-1 | - | TRBV25-1
TGCGCCAGCAGCCAGAGCAGAGGTACTAGCACAGATACGCAGTATTTT | CASSQSRGTSTDTQYF | - | TRBJ2-3 | - | TRBV4-3
TGTGCCAGCAGCCCGCAGGCCCCACCAGAGACCCAGTACTTC | CASSPQAPPETQYF | - | TRBJ2-5 | - | TRBV7-2
TGTGCCAGCAGCGTACTATCCACCGGGGAGCTGTTTTTT | CASSVLSTGELFF | - | TRBJ2-2 | - | TRBV9
TGTGCCAGCAGTGCGCAGACAGAAGAGACCCAGTACTTC | CASSAQTEETQYF | few | TRBJ2-5 | - | TRBV2
TGTGCCAGTAGTATGGACTCGCGACACGCGAACACCGGGGAGCTGTTTTTT | CASSMDSRHANTGELFF | few | TRBJ2-2 | - | TRBV19
TGCGCCAGCAGCCCAGGGGAGTCGAGCACAGATACGCAGTATTTT | CASSPGESSTDTQYF | once | TRBJ2-3 | - | TRBV5-1
TGTGCCAGCAGTTGGGGGGAGGACTACACCTTC | CASSWGEDYTF | few | TRBJ1-2 | - | TRBV6-5